The rows below give T cell receptor beta chains drawn from one sample of a study of cytomegalovirus exposure and HLA in healthy donors. TCRdb's copy holds only in-frame clones and misses some; the assay was immunoSEQ multiplex PCR. The sample holds about 110,000 clones; over 55% are singletons and the top ten take 2.5% to 3%. The material sequenced was PBMCs. The receptors derive from a female donor in good health and CMV-seronegative. Both conserved end residues are trimmed from each CDR3. Fields, in order: V gene, J gene, clone size, CDR3 protein. A clone size is listed for some rows: how often the clone was seen (once, few, many), or a class if it is expanded.

V gene: TRBV19
J gene: TRBJ2-5
clone size: -
CDR3 protein: ASSTLGAGYETQY

V gene: TRBV7-9
J gene: TRBJ2-3
clone size: few
CDR3 protein: ASSSWETDTQY

V gene: TRBV5-8
J gene: TRBJ2-1
clone size: -
CDR3 protein: ASSLGTSDYNEQF

V gene: TRBV7-3
J gene: TRBJ2-2
clone size: -
CDR3 protein: ASSRRGGANTGELF

V gene: TRBV6-1
J gene: TRBJ2-7
clone size: -
CDR3 protein: ASTTLGLAGVVQY

V gene: TRBV21-1
J gene: TRBJ1-4
clone size: -
CDR3 protein: ASSSLEGEQFNEKLF

V gene: TRBV27
J gene: TRBJ2-5
clone size: -
CDR3 protein: ASSFGLAGVETQY

V gene: TRBV28
J gene: TRBJ1-1
clone size: few
CDR3 protein: ASSFYRETEAF

V gene: TRBV7-9
J gene: TRBJ2-1
clone size: -
CDR3 protein: ASRLAGGYNEQF

V gene: TRBV7-3
J gene: TRBJ2-3
clone size: -
CDR3 protein: ASSLMGLTDTQY

V gene: TRBV19
J gene: TRBJ1-2
clone size: once
CDR3 protein: ASSSDSAEGYT

V gene: TRBV2
J gene: TRBJ1-1
clone size: few
CDR3 protein: ASSATAVIPEAF

V gene: TRBV23-1
J gene: TRBJ2-5
clone size: -
CDR3 protein: ASSQIPRDRGETQY

V gene: TRBV7-3
J gene: TRBJ2-3
clone size: -
CDR3 protein: ASSLVAGVRTDTQY

V gene: TRBV27
J gene: TRBJ2-7
clone size: -
CDR3 protein: ASSSGIEQY

V gene: TRBV2
J gene: TRBJ2-7
clone size: -
CDR3 protein: AMKGATYEQY

V gene: TRBV29-1
J gene: TRBJ2-7
clone size: -
CDR3 protein: SVEDRLPLAGGTSYEQY

V gene: TRBV5-4
J gene: TRBJ2-5
clone size: -
CDR3 protein: ASSFRQGAETQY

V gene: TRBV28
J gene: TRBJ2-4
clone size: -
CDR3 protein: ASSLGGGAKNIQY

V gene: TRBV6-6
J gene: TRBJ2-2
clone size: -
CDR3 protein: ASKHGRDTGELF

V gene: TRBV5-1
J gene: TRBJ2-7
clone size: -
CDR3 protein: ASSRDSYEQY

V gene: TRBV27
J gene: TRBJ2-7
clone size: few
CDR3 protein: ASSARTSGTYEQY

V gene: TRBV5-4
J gene: TRBJ2-6
clone size: -
CDR3 protein: ASSLSPSGANVLT